A selection of T cell receptor beta chains follows, all from one sample in a study of T cells after yellow fever vaccination. TCRdb re-derived calls from the 5' RACE reads in MiXCR, one entry per CDR3 protein. The table shows 250,000 or so distinct CDR3 sequences, with around 7% occurring only once. The specimen was CD4+ T cells sorted from PBMCs, collected 15 days after the yellow fever booster vaccination. These receptors all come from a young man who received the YFV17D yellow fever vaccine. The CDR3 runs from the conserved cysteine through the conserved F or W. Fields, in order: V gene, clone size, CDR3 length, D gene, CDR3 protein. A D gene is named only where the DNA matches it firmly. The size of a clone is reported for some rows only, either as once, few or many, or as a class for expanded clones.

v_gene: TRBV7-2
abundance: NA
len: 16
d_gene: NA
CDR3aa: CASSLVSRGGTGELFF

v_gene: TRBV20-1
abundance: many
len: 13
d_gene: NA
CDR3aa: CSASGRLNTEAFF

v_gene: TRBV7-9
abundance: few
len: 14
d_gene: NA
CDR3aa: CASSLEQGFSPLHF

v_gene: TRBV7-9
abundance: many
len: 15
d_gene: NA
CDR3aa: CASLTRGQADYEQYF

v_gene: TRBV11-2
abundance: many
len: 19
d_gene: NA
CDR3aa: CASSLEGRLGGNVIYEQYF

v_gene: TRBV28
abundance: few
len: 13
d_gene: NA
CDR3aa: CASSIPLNTEAFF

v_gene: TRBV2
abundance: few
len: 13
d_gene: NA
CDR3aa: CASSGDLQETQYF

v_gene: TRBV2
abundance: many
len: 20
d_gene: TRBD2
CDR3aa: CASSEKPALAGYRGANVLTF

v_gene: TRBV28
abundance: many
len: 16
d_gene: TRBD2
CDR3aa: CASSLWGGRGGNEQFF

v_gene: TRBV7-2
abundance: few
len: 14
d_gene: NA
CDR3aa: CASSLQPGYTEAFF